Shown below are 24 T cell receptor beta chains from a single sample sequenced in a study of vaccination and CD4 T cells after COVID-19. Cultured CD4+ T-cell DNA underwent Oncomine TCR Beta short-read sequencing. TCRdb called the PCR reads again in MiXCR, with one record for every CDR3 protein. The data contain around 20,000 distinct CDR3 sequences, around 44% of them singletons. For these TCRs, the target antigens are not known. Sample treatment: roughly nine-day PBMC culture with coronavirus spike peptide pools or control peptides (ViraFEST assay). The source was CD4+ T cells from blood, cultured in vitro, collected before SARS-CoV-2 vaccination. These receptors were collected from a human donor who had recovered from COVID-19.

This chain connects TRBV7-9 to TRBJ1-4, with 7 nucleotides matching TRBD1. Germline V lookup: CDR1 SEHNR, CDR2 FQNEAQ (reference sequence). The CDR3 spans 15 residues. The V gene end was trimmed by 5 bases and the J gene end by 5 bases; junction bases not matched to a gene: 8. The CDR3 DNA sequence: TGTGCCAGCAGCGCCGGACAGGCTATCAATGAAAAACTGTTTTTT. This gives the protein CASSAGQAINEKLFF.

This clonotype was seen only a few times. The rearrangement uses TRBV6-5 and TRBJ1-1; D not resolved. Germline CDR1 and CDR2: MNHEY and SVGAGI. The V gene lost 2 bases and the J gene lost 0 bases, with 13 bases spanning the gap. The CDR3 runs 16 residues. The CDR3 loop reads CASSYGPFPLNTEAFF. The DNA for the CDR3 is TGTGCCAGCAGTTACGGCCCCTTTCCTTTGAACACTGAAGCTTTCTTT.

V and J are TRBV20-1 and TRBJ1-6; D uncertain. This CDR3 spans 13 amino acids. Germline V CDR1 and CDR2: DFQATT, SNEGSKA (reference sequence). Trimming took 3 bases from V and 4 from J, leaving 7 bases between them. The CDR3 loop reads CSARSQYNSPLHF. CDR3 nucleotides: TGCAGTGCTAGGTCTCAGTATAATTCACCCCTCCACTTT.

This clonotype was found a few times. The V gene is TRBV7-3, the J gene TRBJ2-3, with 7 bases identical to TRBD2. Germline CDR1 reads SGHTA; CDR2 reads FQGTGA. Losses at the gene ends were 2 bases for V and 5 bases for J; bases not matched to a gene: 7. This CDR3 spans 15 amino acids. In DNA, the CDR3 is TGTGCCAGCAGCTTAGGGAGCGGGATAAGAGATACGCAGTATTTT. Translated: CASSLGSGIRDTQYF. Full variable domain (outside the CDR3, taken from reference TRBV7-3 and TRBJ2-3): GAGVSQTPSNKVTEKGKYVELRCDPISGHTALYWYRQSLGQGPEFLIYFQGTGAADDSGLPNDRFFAVRPEGSVSTLKIQRTERGDSAVYLCASSLGSGIRDTQYFGPGTRLTVL.

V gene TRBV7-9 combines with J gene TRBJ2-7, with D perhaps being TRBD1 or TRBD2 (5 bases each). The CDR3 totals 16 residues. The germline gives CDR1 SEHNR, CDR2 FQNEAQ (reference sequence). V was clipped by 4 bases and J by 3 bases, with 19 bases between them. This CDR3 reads CASSWDRSDGDYEQYF. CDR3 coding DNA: TGTGCCAGCAGCTGGGACCGTTCGGACGGCGACTACGAGCAGTACTTC.

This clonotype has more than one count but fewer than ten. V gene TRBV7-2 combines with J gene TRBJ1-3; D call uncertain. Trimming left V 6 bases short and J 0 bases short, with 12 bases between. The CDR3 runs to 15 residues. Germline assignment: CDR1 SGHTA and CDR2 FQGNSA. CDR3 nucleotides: TGTGCCAGCAGAACGGACGGCAACTCTGGAAACACCATATATTTT. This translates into CASRTDGNSGNTIYF.

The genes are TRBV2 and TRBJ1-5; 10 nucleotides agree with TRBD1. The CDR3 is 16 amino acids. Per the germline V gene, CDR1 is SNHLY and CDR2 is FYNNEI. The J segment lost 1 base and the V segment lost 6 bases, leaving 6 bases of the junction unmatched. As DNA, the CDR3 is TGTGCCAGCAGCAGACAGGGGGCTCGGAGCAATCAGCCCCAGCATTTT. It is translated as CASSRQGARSNQPQHF.

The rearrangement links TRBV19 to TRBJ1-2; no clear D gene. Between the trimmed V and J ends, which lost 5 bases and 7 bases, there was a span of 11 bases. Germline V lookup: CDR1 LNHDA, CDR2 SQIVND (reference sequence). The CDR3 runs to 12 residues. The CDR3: CASSPPGAGYTF. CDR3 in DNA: TGTGCCAGTAGTCCCCCCGGTGCTGGCTACACCTTC.

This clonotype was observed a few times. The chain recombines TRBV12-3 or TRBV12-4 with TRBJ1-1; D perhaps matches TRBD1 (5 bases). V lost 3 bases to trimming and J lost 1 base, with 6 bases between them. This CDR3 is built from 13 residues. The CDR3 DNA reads TGTGCCAGCAGTTTCGACAGGAACACTGAAGCTTTCTTT. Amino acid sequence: CASSFDRNTEAFF.

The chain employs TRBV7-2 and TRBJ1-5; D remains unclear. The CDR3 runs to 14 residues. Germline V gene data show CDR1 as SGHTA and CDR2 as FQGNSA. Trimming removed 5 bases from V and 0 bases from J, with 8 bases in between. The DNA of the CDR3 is TGTGCCAGCAGCCCAGGCCCTAGCAATCAGCCCCAGCATTTT. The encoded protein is CASSPGPSNQPQHF.

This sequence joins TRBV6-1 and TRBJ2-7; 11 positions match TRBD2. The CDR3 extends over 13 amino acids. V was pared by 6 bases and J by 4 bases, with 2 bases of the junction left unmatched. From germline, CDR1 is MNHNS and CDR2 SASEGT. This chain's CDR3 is CASRASGRYEQYF. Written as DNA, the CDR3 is TGTGCCAGCAGGGCTAGCGGGAGGTACGAGCAGTACTTC.

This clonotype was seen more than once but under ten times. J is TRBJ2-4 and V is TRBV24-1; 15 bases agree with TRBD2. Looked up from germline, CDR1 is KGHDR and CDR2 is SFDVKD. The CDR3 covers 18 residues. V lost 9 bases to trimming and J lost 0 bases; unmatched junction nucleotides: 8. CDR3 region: CATLGTSGRSLAKNIQYF. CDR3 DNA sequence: TGTGCCACCCTAGGGACTAGCGGGAGGTCCTTAGCCAAAAACATTCAGTACTTC.

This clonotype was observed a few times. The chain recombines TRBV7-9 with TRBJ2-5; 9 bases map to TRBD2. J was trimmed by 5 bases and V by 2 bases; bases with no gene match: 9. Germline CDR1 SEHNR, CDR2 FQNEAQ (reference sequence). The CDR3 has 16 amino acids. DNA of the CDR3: TGTGCCAGCAGCTTAAAGGGACTAGCCGTAAGGGAGACCCAGTACTTC. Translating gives CASSLKGLAVRETQYF.

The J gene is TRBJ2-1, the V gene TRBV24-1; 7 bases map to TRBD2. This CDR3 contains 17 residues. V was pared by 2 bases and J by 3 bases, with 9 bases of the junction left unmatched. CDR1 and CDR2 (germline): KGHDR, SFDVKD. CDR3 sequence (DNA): TGTGCCACCAGTGATTCGGCTCGTCGCGGGAGCTACAATGAGCAGTTCTTC. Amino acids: CATSDSARRGSYNEQFF.

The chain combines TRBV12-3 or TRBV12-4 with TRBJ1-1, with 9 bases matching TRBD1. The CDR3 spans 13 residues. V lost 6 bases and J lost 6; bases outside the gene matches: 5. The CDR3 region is CASRGTGRPEAFF. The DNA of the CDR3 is TGTGCCAGCAGGGGGACAGGGAGGCCTGAAGCTTTCTTT.

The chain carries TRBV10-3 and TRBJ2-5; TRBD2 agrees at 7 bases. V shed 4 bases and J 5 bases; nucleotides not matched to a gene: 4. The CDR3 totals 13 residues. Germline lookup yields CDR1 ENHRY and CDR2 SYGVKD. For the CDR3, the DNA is TGTGCCATCAGTGCAGGGCGGGGGGAGACCCAGTACTTC. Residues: CAISAGRGETQYF.

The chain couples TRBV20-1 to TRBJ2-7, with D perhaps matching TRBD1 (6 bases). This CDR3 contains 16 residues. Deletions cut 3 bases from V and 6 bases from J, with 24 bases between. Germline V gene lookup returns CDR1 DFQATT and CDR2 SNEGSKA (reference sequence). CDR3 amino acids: CSARTPQGRPTSEQYF. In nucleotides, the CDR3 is TGCAGTGCTAGGACCCCACAGGGAAGGCCTACTAGCGAGCAGTACTTC.

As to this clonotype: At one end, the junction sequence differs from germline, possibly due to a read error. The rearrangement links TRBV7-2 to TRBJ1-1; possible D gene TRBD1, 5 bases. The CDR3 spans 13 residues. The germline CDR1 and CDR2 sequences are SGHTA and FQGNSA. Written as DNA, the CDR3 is TGTCCCAGCAGCTCCGGGGGGGGAGCTGAAGCTTTCTTT. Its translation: CPSSSGGGAEAFF.

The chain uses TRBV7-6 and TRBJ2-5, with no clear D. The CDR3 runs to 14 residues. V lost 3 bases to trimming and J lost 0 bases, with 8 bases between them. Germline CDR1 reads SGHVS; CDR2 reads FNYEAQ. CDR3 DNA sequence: TGTGCCAGCAGCTTGACGCATTACCAAGAGACCCAGTACTTC. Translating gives CASSLTHYQETQYF.

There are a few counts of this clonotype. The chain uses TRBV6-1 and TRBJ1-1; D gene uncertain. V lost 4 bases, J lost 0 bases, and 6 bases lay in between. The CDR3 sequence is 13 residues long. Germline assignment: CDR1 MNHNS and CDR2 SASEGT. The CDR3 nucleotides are TGTGCCAGCAGTGTACTTATGAACACTGAAGCTTTCTTT. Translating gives CASSVLMNTEAFF.

CDR3 protein: CSVEDPSGRAYEQYF. Here the CDR3 DNA reads TGCAGCGTTGAAGACCCTAGCGGGAGAGCCTACGAGCAGTACTTC. The chain is built from TRBV29-1 and TRBJ2-7; 10 bases line up with TRBD2. J gave up 2 bases and V 0 bases, and 4 bases lay outside the gene matches. Per germline, CDR1 SQVTM and CDR2 ANQGSEA. The CDR3 runs to 15 residues.

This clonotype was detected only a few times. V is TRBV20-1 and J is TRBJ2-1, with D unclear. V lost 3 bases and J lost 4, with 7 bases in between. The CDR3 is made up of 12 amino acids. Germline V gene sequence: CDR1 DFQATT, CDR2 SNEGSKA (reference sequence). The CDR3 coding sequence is TGCAGTGCTAGCGTCAGTTACAATGAGCAGTTCTTC. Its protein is CSASVSYNEQFF.

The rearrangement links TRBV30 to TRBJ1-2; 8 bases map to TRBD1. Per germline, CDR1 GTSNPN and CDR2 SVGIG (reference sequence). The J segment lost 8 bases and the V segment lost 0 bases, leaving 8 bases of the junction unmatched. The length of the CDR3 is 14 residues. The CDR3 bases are TGTGCCTGGAGTGTACAGGGGGTATTATGGGGCTACACCTTC. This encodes CAWSVQGVLWGYTF.

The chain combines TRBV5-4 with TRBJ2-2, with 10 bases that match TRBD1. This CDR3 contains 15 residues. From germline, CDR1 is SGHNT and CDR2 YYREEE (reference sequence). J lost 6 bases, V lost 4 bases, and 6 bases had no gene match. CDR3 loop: CASSRDRGRAGELFF. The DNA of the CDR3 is TGTGCCAGCAGCAGAGACAGGGGGCGCGCCGGGGAGCTGTTTTTT.